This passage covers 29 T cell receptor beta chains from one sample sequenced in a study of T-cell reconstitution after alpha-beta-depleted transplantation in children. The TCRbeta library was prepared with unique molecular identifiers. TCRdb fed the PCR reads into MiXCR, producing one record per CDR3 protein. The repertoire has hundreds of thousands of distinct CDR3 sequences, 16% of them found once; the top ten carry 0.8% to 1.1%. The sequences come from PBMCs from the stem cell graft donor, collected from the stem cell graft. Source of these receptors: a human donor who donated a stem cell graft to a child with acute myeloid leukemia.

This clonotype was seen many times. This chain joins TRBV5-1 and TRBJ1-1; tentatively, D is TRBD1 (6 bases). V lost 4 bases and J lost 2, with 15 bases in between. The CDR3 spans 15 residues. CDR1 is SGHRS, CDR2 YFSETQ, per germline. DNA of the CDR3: TGCGCCAGCAGCCCCCGTGGACAGATCAACACTGAAGCTTTCTTT. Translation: CASSPRGQINTEAFF.

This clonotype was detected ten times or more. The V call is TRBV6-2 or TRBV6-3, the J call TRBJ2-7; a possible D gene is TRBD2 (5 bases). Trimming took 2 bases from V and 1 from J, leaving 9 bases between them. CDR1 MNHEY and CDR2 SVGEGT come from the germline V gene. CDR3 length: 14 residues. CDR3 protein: CASSYDRGSYEQYF. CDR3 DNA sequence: TGTGCCAGCAGTTACGACCGAGGGTCCTACGAGCAGTACTTC.

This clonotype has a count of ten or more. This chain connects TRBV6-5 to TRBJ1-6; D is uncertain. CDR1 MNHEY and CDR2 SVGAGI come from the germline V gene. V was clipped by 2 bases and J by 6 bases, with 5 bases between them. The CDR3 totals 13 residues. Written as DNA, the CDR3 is TGTGCCAGCAGTTACCGTCGTAATTCACCCCTCCACTTT. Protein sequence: CASSYRRNSPLHF.

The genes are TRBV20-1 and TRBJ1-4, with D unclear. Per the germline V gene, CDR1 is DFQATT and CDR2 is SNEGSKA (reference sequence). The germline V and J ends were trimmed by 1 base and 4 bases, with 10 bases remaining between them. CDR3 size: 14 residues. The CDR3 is CSARGQLINEKLFF. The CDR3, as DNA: TGCAGTGCTAGAGGGCAGCTGATTAATGAAAAACTGTTTTTT.

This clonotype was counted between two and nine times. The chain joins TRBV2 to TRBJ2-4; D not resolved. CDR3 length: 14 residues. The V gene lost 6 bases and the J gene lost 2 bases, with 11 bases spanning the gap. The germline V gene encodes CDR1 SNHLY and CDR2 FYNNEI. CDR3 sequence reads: CASSDPRTKNIQYF. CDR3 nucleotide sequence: TGTGCCAGCAGCGACCCTCGGACCAAAAACATTCAGTACTTC.

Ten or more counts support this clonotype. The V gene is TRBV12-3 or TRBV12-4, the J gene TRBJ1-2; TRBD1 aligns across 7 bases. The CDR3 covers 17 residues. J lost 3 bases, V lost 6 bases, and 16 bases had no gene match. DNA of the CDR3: TGTGCCAGCAGCTACCGGGACAGTCACCTCACCTACTATGGCTACACCTTC. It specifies CASSYRDSHLTYYGYTF.

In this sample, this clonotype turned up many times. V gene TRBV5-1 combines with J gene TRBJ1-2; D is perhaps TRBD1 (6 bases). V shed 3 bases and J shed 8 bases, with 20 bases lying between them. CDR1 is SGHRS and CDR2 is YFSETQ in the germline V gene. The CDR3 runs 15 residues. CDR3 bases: TGCGCCAGCAGCTGGTCACAGGGAATTGGGGGCGGCTACACCTTC. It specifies CASSWSQGIGGGYTF.

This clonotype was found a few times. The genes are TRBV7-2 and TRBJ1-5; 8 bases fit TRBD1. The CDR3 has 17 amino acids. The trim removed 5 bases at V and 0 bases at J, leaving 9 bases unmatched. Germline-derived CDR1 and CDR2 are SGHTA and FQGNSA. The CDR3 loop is CASSPGTGIISNQPQHF. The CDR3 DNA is TGTGCCAGCAGCCCCGGGACAGGAATAATTAGCAATCAGCCCCAGCATTTT.

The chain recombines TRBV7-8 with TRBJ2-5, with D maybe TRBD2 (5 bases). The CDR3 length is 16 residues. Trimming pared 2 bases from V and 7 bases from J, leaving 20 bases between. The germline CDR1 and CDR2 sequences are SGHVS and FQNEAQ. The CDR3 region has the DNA TGTGCCAGCAGCTTAAGGCGAGGACCCGGGGAAGGGACCCAGTACTTC. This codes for CASSLRRGPGEGTQYF.

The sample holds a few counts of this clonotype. This chain's CDR3 is CASSLWRETYNEQFF. CDR3 nucleotides: TGTGCCAGCAGCTTATGGAGGGAGACCTACAATGAGCAGTTCTTC. This chain links TRBV7-6 with TRBJ2-1, with a weak D call TRBD2 (6 bases). Trimming took off 2 bases at V and 2 bases at J, with 10 bases between the two ends. Germline V lookup: CDR1 SGHVS, CDR2 FNYEAQ. The CDR3 sequence is 15 residues long.

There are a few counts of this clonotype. The DNA of the CDR3 is TGTGCCAGCAGTGAAAGGGGACAGGGTCTAGGGGAGCAGTACTTC. This translates into CASSERGQGLGEQYF. V and J are TRBV25-1 and TRBJ2-7, with 9 nucleotides matching TRBD1. This CDR3 is built from 15 residues. With 2 bases clipped from V and 7 bases from J, the junction kept 9 bases outside the gene matches. Per the germline V gene, CDR1 is MGHDK and CDR2 is SYGVNS.

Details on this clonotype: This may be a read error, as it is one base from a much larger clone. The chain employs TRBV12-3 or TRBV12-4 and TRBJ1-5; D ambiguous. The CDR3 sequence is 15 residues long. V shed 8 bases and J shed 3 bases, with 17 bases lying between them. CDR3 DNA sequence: TGTGCCAGCCGTAGTGGGCAAAATACCAATCAGCCCCAGCATTTT. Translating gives CASRSGQNTNQPQHF.

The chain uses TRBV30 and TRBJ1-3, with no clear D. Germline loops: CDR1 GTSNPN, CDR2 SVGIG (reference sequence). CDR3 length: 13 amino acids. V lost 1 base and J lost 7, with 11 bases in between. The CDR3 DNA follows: TGTGCCTGGAGTGGGGCGGCTGCTAACACCATATATTTT. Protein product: CAWSGAAANTIYF.

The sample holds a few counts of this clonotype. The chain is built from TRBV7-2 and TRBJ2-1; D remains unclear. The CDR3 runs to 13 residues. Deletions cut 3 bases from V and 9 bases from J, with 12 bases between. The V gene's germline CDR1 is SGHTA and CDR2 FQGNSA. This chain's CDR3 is CASSFPQGTEQFF. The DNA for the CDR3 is TGTGCCAGCAGCTTCCCACAAGGAACTGAGCAGTTCTTC.

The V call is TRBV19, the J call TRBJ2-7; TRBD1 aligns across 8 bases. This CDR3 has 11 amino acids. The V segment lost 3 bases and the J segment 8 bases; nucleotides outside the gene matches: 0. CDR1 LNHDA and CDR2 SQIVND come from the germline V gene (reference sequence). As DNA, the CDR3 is TGTGCCAGTAGTATCAGGGGGCAGCAGTACTTC. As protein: CASSIRGQQYF.

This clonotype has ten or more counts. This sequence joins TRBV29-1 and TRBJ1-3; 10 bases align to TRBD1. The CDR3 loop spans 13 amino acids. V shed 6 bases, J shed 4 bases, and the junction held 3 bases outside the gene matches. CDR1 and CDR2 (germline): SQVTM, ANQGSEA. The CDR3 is CSVWTGGGNTIYF. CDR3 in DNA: TGCAGCGTCTGGACAGGGGGAGGAAACACCATATATTTT.

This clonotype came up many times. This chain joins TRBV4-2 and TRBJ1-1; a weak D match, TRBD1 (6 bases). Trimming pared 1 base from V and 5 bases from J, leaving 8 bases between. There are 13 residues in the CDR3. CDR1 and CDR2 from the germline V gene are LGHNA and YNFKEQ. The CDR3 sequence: CASSQAGETEAFF. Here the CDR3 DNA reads TGTGCCAGCAGCCAAGCAGGGGAGACTGAAGCTTTCTTT.

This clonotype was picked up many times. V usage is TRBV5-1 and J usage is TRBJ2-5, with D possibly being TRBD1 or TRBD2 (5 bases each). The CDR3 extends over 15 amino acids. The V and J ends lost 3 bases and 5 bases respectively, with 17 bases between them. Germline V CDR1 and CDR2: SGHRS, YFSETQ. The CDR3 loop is CASSSGRTIGETQYF. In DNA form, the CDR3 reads TGCGCCAGCAGCTCGGGAAGGACAATTGGGGAGACCCAGTACTTC.

As DNA, the CDR3 is TGTGCCAGCAGCTTCTCGGGACAGGATACTTACGAGCAGTACTTC. This gives the protein CASSFSGQDTYEQYF. The chain has TRBV7-2 and TRBJ2-7, with 8 nucleotides matching TRBD1. Looked up from germline, CDR1 is SGHTA and CDR2 is FQGNSA. The trim removed 3 bases at V and 4 bases at J, leaving 8 bases unmatched. The CDR3 covers 15 residues.

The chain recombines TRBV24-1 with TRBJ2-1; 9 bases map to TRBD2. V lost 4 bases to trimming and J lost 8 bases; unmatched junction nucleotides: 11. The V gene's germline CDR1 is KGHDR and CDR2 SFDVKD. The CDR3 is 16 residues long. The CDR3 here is CATSESGTSRSHEQFF. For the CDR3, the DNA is TGTGCCACCAGTGAATCCGGGACTAGCCGATCCCATGAGCAGTTCTTC.

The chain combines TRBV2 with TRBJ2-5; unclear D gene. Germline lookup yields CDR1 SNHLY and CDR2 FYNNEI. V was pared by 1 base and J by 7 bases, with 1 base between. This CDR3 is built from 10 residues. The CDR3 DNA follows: TGTGCCAGCAGTGAAGGGACCCAGTACTTC. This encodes CASSEGTQYF.

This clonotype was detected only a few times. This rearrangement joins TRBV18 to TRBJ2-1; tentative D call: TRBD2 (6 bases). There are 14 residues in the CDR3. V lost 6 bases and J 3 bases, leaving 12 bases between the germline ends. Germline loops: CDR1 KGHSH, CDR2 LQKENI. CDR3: CASSGGAVYNEQFF. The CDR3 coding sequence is TGTGCCAGCTCCGGCGGGGCGGTCTACAATGAGCAGTTCTTC.

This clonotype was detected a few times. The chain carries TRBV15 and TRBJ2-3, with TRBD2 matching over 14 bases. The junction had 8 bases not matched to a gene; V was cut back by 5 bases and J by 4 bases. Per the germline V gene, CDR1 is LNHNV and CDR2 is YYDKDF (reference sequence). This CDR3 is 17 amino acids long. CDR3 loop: CATSESTSGGAADTQYF. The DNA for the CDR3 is TGTGCCACCAGCGAGTCGACTAGCGGGGGGGCCGCAGATACGCAGTATTTT. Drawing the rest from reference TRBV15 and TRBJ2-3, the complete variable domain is DAMVIQNPRYQVTQFGKPVTLSCSQTLNHNVMYWYQQKSSQAPKLLFHYYDKDFNNEADTPDNFQSRRPNTSFCFLDIRSPGLGDTAMYLCATSESTSGGAADTQYFGPGTRLTVL.

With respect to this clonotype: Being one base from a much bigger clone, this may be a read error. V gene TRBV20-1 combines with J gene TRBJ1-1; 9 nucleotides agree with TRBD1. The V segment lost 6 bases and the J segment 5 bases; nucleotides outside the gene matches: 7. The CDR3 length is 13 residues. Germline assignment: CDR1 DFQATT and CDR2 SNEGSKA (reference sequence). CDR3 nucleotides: TGCAGTGCCGTGGACAGGGGTTTTACTGAAGCTTTCTTT. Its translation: CSAVDRGFTEAFF.

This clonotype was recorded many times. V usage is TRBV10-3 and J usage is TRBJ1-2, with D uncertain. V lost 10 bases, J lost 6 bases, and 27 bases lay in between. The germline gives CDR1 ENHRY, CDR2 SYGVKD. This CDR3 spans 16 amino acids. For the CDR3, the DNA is TGTGCCACCTACGTGGCCAGTGTAGGAGTGGCGGATGGCTACACCTTC. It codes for CATYVASVGVADGYTF.

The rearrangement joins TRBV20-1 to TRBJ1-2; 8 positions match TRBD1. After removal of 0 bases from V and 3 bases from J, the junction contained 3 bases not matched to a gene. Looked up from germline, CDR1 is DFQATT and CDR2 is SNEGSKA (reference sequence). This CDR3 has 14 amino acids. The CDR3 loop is CSARDPTGDYGYTF. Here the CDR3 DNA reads TGCAGTGCTAGAGATCCGACAGGGGACTATGGCTACACCTTC.

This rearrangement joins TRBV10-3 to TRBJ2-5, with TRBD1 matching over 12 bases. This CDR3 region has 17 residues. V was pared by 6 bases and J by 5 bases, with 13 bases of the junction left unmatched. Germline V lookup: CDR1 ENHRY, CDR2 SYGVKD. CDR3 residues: CAISEGGQGALGETQYF. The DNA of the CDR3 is TGTGCCATCAGCGAAGGGGGACAGGGGGCGTTGGGTGAGACCCAGTACTTC.

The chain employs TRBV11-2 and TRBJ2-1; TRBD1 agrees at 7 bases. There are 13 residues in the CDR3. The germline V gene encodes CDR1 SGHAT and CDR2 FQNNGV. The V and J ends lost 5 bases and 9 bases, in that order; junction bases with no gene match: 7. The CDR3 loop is CASSVGTVGEQFF. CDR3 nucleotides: TGTGCCAGCAGCGTCGGGACAGTGGGTGAGCAGTTCTTC.

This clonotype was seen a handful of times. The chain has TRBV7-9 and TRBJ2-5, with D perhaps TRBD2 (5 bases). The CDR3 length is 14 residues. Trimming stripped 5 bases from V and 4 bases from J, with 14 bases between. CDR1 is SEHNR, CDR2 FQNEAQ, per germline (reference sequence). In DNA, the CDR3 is TGTGCCAGCAGCCCGCTTGAGGGCGGAGAGACCCAGTACTTC. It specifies CASSPLEGGETQYF.